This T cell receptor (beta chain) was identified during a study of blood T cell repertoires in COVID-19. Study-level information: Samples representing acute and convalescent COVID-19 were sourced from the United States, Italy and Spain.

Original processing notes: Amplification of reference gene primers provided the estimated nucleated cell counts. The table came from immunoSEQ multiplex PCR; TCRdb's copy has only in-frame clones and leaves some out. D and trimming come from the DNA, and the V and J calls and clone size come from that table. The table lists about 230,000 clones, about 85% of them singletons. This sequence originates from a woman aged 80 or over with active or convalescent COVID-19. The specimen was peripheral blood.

This CDR3 is CASSQVQKGEKLFF. DNA for the CDR3: TGCGCCAGCAGCCAAGTACAGAAAGGAGAAAAACTGTTTTTT. The V call is TRBV4-3, the J call TRBJ1-4; D unclear. CDR3 length: 14 residues. Germline V gives CDR1 LGHNA, CDR2 YSLEER. The V end lost 1 base, the J end lost 8 bases, and 11 bases lay between the germline ends.